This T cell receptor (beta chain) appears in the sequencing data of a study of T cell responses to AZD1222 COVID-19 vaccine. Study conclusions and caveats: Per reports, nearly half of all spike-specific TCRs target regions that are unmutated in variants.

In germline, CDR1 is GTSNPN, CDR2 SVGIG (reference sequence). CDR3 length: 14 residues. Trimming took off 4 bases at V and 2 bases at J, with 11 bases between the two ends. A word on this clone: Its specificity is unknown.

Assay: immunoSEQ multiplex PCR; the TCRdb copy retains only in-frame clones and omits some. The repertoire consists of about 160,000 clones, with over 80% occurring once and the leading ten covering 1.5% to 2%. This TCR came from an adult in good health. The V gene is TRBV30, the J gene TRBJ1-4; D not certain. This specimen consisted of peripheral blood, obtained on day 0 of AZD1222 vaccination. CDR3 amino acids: CAWKGYGTNEKLFF. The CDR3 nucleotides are TGTGCCTGGAAGGGATATGGGACTAATGAAAAACTGTTTTTT. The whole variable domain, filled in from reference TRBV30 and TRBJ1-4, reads SQTIHQWPATLVQPVGSPLSLECTVEGTSNPNLYWYRQAAGRGLQLLFYSVGIGQISSEVPQNLSASRPQDRQFILSSKKLLLSDSGFYLCAWKGYGTNEKLFFGSGTQLSVL.